This T cell receptor (beta chain) was sequenced for a study of a mutant IDH1 vaccine in newly diagnosed glioma. TCRdb's copy holds only in-frame clones and misses some; the assay was immunoSEQ multiplex PCR. This table holds 90,000 to 100,000 clones, 80% to 90% found once. The time point: baseline, week 1 (first vaccination visit). Treatment defined: pre-vaccination baseline after standard-of-care therapy. The CDR3 totals 15 residues. CDR1 and CDR2 (germline): LNHNV, YYDKDF (reference sequence). Trimming took 0 bases from V and 6 from J, leaving 14 bases between them. The input for sequencing was PBMCs, taken from a glioma patient treated with radiotherapy, temozolomide or both. The chain is built from TRBV15 and TRBJ1-2; D is uncertain. This receptor was taken from a woman in her 50s with glioma. CDR3 DNA sequence: TGTGCCACCAGCAGAGACCCCAGAAATTCGGATGGCTACACCTTC. This gives the protein CATSRDPRNSDGYTF. The full variable domain, rest sourced from reference TRBV15 and TRBJ1-2, is DAMVIQNPRYQVTQFGKPVTLSCSQTLNHNVMYWYQQKSSQAPKLLFHYYDKDFNNEADTPDNFQSRRPNTSFCFLDIRSPGLGDTAMYLCATSRDPRNSDGYTFGSGTRLTVV.